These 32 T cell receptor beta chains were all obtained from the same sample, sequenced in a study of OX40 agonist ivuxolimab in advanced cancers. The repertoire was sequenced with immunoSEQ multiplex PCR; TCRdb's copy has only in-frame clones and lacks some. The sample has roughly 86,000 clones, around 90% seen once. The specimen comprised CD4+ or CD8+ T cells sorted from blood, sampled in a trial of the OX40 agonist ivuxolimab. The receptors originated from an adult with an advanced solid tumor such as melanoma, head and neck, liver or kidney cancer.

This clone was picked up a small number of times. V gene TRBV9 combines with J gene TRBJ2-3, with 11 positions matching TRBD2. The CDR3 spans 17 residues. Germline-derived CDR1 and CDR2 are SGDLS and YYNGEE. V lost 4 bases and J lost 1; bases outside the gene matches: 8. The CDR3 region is CASSPRTSGYRTDTQYF. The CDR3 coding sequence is TGTGCCAGCAGCCCTCGGACTAGCGGGTACCGCACAGATACGCAGTATTTT.

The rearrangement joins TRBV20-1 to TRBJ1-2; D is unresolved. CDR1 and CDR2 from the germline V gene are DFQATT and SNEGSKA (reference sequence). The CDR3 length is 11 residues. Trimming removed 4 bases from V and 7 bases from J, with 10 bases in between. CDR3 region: CSAKKSVGYTF. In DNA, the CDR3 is TGCAGTGCTAAAAAATCTGTTGGCTACACCTTC.

The DNA for the CDR3 is TGTGCCAGCAGTGGGGCGTCTGGACAGGGGGCGTTAGAGACCCAGTACTTC. This translates into CASSGASGQGALETQYF. This sequence joins TRBV28 and TRBJ2-5; 11 bases are a match to TRBD1. This CDR3 has 17 residues. V trimming: 5 bases; J trimming: 4 bases; junction bases outside the gene matches: 12. CDR1 and CDR2 from the germline V gene are MDHEN and SYDVKM.

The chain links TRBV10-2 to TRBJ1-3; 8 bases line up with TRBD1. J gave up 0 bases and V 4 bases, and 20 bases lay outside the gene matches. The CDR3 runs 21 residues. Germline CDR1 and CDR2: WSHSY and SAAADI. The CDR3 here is CASSGVVADRGAPSSGNTIYF. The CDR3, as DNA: TGCGCCAGCAGTGGGGTTGTAGCCGACAGGGGCGCCCCGAGCTCTGGAAACACCATATATTTT.

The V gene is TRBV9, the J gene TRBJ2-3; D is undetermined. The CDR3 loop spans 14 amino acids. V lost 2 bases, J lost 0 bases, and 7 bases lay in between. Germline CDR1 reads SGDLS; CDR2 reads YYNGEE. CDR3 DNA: TGTGCCAGCAGCGTTCATCCCAGCACAGATACGCAGTATTTT. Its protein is CASSVHPSTDTQYF.

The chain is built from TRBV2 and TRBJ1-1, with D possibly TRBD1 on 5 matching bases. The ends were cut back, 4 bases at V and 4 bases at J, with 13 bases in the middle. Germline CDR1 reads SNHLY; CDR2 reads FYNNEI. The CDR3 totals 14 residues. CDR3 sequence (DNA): TGTGCCAGCAGTGTAGAAGGGGAGGGCACTGAAGCTTTCTTT. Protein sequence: CASSVEGEGTEAFF.

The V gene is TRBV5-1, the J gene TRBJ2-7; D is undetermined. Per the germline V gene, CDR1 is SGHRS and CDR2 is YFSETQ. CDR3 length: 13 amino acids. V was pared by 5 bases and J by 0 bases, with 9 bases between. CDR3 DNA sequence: TGCGCCAGCAGTTATGACAACTCCTACGAGCAGTACTTC. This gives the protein CASSYDNSYEQYF.

This CDR3 reads CASIAGGPTDTQYF. In DNA, the CDR3 is TGCGCCAGCATAGCGGGAGGGCCAACAGATACGCAGTATTTT. This chain uses TRBV5-1 with TRBJ2-3; 11 bases fit TRBD2. The germline V gene encodes CDR1 SGHRS and CDR2 YFSETQ. The CDR3 covers 14 residues. V shed 6 bases, J shed 3 bases, and the junction held 3 bases outside the gene matches.

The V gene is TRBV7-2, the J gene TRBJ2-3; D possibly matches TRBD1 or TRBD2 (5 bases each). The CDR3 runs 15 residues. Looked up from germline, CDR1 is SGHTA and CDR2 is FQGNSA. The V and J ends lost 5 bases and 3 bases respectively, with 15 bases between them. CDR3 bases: TGTGCCAGCAGCCTTTGGGACGGGTTGACAGATACGCAGTATTTT. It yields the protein CASSLWDGLTDTQYF.

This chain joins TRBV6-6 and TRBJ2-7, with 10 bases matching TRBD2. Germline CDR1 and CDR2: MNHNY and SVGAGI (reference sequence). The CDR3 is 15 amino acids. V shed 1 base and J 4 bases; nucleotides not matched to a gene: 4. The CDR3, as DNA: TGTGCCAGCAGTTACTGGCTAGCGGGAGAGTACGAGCAGTACTTC. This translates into CASSYWLAGEYEQYF.

CDR3: CASSLEGGVTDTQYF. CDR3 DNA sequence: TGTGCCAGCAGCTTGGAGGGCGGGGTCACAGATACGCAGTATTTT. J is TRBJ2-3 and V is TRBV5-4, with TRBD2 as a possible D gene (6 bases). The CDR3 consists of 15 residues. V was cut by 0 bases and J by 2 bases, with 10 bases left in between. From germline, CDR1 is SGHNT and CDR2 YYREEE (reference sequence). Variable domain in full (rest from reference TRBV5-4 and TRBJ2-3): ETGVTQSPTHLIKTRGQQVTLRCSSQSGHNTVSWYQQALGQGPQFIFQYYREEENGRGNFPPRFSGLQFPNYSSELNVNALELDDSALYLCASSLEGGVTDTQYFGPGTRLTVL.

CDR3 coding DNA: TGTGCCAGCAGTTTCCTCCTAGCGGGAGCGGTCGGAAATGAGCAGTTCTTC. Protein: CASSFLLAGAVGNEQFF. The chain employs TRBV27 and TRBJ2-1; 10 bases fit TRBD2. V was clipped by 3 bases and J by 7 bases; unmatched bases: 12. The CDR3 length is 17 residues. The germline V gene has CDR1 MNHEY and CDR2 SMNVEV (reference sequence).

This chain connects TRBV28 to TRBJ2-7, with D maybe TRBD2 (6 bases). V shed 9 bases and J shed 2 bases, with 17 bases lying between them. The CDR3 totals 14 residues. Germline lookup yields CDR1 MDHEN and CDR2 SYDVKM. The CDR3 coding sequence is TGTGCCAGTCTAGGCCCCGGGAGAACCTACGAGCAGTACTTC. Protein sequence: CASLGPGRTYEQYF.

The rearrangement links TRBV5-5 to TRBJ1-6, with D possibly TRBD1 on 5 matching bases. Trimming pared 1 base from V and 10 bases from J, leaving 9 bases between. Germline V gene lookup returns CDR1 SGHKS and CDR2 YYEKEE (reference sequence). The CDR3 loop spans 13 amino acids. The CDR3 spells CASSLLGDSPLHF. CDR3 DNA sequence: TGTGCCAGCAGCTTGCTGGGGGACTCACCCCTCCACTTT.

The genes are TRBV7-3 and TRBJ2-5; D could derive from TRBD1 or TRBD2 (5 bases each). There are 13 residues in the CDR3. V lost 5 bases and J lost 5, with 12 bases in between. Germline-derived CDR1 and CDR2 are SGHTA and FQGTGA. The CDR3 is CASSPGTPETQYF. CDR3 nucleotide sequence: TGTGCCAGCAGCCCTGGGACCCCGGAGACCCAGTACTTC.

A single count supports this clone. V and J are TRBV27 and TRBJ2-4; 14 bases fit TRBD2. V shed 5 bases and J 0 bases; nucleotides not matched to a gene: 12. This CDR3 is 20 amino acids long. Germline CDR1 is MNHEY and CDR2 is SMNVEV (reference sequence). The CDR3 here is CASSPLGLAGARLAKNIQYF. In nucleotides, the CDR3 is TGTGCCAGCAGTCCGCTGGGACTAGCGGGAGCCCGACTAGCCAAAAACATTCAGTACTTC.

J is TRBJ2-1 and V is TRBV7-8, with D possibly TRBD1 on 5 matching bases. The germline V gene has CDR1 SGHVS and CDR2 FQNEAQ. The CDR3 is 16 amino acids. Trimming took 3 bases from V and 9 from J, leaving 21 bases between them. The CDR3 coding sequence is TGTGCCAGCAGCTTCGTCCGGGCCCCATCTAGGGGTGAGCAGTTCTTC. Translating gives CASSFVRAPSRGEQFF.

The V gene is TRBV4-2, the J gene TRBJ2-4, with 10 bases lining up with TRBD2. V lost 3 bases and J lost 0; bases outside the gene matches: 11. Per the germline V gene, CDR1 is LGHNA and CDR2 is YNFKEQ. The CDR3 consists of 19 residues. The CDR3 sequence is CASSQGGLAEILAKNIQYF. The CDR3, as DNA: TGTGCCAGCAGCCAGGGCGGACTAGCGGAAATTCTAGCCAAAAACATTCAGTACTTC.

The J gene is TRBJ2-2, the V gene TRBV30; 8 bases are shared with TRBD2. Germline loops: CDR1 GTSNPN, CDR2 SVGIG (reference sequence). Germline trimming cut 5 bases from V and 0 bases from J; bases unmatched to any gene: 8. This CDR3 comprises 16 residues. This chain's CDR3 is CAWGIGLAANTGELFF. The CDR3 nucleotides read TGTGCCTGGGGGATAGGACTAGCAGCGAACACCGGGGAGCTGTTTTTT. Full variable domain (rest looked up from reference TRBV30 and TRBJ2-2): SQTIHQWPATLVQPVGSPLSLECTVEGTSNPNLYWYRQAAGRGLQLLFYSVGIGQISSEVPQNLSASRPQDRQFILSSKKLLLSDSGFYLCAWGIGLAANTGELFFGEGSRLTVL.

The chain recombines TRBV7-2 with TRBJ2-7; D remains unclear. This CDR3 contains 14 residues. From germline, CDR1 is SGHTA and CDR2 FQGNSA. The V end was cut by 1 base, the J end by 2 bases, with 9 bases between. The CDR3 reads CASSLGYRPYEQYF. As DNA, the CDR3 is TGTGCCAGCAGCTTAGGGTATCGGCCCTACGAGCAGTACTTC.

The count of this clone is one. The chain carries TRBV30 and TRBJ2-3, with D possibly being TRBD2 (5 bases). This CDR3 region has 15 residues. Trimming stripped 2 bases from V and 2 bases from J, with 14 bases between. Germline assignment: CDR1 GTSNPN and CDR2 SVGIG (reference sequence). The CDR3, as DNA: TGTGCCTGGAGTCTAGCTCCCTATCCCACAGATACGCAGTATTTT. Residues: CAWSLAPYPTDTQYF.

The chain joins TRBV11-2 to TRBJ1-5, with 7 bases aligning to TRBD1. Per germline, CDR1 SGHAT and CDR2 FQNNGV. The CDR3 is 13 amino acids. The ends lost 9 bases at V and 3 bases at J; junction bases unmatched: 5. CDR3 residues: CASSGTDNQPQHF. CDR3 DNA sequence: TGTGCCAGTTCCGGGACAGACAATCAGCCCCAGCATTTT.

This CDR3 is CASSLGGAETEQYF. CDR3 DNA: TGCGCCAGCAGCTTGGGCGGGGCCGAGACCGAGCAGTACTTC. The chain couples TRBV5-1 to TRBJ2-7, with D possibly being TRBD2 (6 bases). Germline assignment: CDR1 SGHRS and CDR2 YFSETQ. Deletions cut 0 bases from V and 6 bases from J, with 13 bases between. CDR3 length: 14 residues.

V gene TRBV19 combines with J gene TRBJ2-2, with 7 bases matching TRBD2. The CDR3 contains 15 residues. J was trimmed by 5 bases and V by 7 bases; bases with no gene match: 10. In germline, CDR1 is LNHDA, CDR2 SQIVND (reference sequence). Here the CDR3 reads CASTDLIGGTGELFF. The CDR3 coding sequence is TGTGCCAGTACCGATCTAATCGGGGGGACCGGGGAGCTGTTTTTT.

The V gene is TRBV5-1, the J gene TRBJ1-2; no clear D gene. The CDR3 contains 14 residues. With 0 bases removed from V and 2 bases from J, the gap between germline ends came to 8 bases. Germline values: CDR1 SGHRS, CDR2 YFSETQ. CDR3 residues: CASSLGRGNYGYTF. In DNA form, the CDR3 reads TGCGCCAGCAGCTTGGGGAGAGGAAACTATGGCTACACCTTC.

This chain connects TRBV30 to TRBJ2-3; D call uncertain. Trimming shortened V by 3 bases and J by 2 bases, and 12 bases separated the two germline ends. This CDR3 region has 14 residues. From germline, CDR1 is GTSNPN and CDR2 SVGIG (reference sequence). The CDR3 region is CAWRTPTYTDTQYF. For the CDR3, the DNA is TGTGCCTGGAGGACTCCCACCTACACAGATACGCAGTATTTT.

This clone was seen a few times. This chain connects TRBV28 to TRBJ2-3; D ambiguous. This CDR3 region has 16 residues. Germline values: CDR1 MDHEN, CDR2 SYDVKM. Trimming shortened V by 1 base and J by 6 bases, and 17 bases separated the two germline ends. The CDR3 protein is CASSLSRFPQMDTQYF. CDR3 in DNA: TGTGCCAGCAGTTTATCCCGGTTCCCTCAGATGGATACGCAGTATTTT.

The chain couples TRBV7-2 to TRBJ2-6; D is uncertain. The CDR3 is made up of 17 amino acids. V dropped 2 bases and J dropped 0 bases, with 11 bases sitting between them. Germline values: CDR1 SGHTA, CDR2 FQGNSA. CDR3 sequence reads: CASSLTPLRSGANVLTF. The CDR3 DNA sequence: TGTGCCAGCAGCTTAACCCCCCTGCGCTCTGGGGCCAACGTCCTGACTTTC.

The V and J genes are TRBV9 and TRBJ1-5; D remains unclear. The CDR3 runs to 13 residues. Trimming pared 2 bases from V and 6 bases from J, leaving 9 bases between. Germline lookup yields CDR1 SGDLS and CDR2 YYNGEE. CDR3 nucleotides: TGTGCCAGCAGCGTGGAGGATGGTCAGCCCCAGCATTTT. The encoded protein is CASSVEDGQPQHF.

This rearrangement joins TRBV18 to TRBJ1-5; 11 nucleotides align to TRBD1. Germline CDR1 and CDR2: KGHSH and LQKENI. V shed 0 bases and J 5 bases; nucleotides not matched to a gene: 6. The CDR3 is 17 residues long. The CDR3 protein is CASSPPEGQGGHQPQHF. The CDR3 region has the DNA TGTGCCAGCTCACCACCCGAGGGACAGGGGGGACATCAGCCCCAGCATTTT.

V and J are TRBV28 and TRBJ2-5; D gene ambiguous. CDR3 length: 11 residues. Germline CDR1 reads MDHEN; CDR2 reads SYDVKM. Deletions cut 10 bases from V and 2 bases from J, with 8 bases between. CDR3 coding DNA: TGTGCCATCCAGAGGCAAGAGACCCAGTACTTC. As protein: CAIQRQETQYF.

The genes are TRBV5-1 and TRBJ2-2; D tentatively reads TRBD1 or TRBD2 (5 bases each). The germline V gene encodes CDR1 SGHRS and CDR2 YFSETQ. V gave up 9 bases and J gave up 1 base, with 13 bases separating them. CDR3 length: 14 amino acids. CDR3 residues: CATKGTGNTGELFF. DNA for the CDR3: TGCGCCACAAAAGGGACGGGGAACACCGGGGAGCTGTTTTTT. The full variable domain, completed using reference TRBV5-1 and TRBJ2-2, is KAGVTQTPRYLIKTRGQQVTLSCSPISGHRSVSWYQQTPGQGLQFLFEYFSETQRNKGNFPGRFSGRQFSNSRSEMNVSTLELGDSALYLCATKGTGNTGELFFGEGSRLTVL.